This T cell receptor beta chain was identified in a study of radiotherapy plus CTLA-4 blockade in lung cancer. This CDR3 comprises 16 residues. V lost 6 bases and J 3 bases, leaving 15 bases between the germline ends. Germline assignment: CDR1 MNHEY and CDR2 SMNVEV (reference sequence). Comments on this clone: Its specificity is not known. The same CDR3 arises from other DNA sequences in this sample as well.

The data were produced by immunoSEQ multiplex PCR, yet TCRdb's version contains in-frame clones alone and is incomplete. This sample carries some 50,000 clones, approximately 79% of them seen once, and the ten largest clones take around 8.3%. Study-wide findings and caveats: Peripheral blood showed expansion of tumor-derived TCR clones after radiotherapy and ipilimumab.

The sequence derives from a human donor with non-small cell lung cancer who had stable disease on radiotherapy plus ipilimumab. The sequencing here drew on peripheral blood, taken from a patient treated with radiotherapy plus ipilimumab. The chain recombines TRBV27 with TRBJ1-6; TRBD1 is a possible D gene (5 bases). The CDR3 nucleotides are TGTGCCAGCAGCATCACAGGAGCCTTCTATAATTCACCCCTCCACTTT. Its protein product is CASSITGAFYNSPLHF.